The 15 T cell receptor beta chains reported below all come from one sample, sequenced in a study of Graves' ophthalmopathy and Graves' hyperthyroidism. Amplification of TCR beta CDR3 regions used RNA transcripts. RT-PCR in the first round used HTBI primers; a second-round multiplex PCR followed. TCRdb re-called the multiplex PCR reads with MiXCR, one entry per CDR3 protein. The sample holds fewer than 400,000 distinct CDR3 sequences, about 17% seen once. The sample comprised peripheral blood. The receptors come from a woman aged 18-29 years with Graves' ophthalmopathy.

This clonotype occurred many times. The CDR3 DNA sequence: TGTGCCAGCAGTGAAAGGGACAGGTCTAACTATGGCTACACCTTC. Residues: CASSERDRSNYGYTF. V and J are TRBV2 and TRBJ1-2; 8 bases agree with TRBD1. CDR1 and CDR2 from the germline V gene are SNHLY and FYNNEI. CDR3 size: 15 residues. The trim removed 2 bases at V and 0 bases at J, leaving 2 bases unmatched.

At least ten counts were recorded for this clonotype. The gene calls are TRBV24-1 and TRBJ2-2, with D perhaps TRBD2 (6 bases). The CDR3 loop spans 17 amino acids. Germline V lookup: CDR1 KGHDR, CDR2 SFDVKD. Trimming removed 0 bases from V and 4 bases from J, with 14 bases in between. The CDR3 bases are TGTGCCACCAGTGATTTGGGGACTTCACAGTTCACCGGGGAGCTGTTTTTT. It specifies CATSDLGTSQFTGELFF.

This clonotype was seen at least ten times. Written as DNA, the CDR3 is TGTGCCAGCAGCTTACAAGGCTACAGCTCCTACGAGCAGTACTTC. This codes for CASSLQGYSSYEQYF. This chain connects TRBV7-8 to TRBJ2-7; no reliable D call. Germline CDR1 SGHVS, CDR2 FQNEAQ. The CDR3 is 15 residues long. Trimming removed 2 bases at V and 0 bases at J, with 11 bases between.

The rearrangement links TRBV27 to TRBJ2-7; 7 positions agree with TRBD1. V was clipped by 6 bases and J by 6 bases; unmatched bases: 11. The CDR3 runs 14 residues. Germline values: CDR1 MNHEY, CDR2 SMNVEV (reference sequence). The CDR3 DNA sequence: TGTGCCAGCAGGCTCCGGGACAGAAACGGCGAGCAGTACTTC. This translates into CASRLRDRNGEQYF.

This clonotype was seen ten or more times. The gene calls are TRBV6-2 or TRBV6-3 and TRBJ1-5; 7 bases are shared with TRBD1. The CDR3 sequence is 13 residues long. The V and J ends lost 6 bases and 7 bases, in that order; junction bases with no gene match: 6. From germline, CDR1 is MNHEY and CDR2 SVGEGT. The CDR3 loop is CASSDRALQPQHF. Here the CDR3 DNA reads TGTGCCAGCAGCGACAGGGCTCTACAGCCCCAGCATTTT.

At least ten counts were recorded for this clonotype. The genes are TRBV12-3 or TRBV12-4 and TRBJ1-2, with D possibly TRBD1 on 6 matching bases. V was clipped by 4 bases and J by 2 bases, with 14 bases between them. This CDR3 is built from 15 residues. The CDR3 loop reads CASSSNRVKNYGYTF. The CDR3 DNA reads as TGTGCCAGCAGTTCCAACAGGGTGAAGAACTATGGCTACACCTTC.

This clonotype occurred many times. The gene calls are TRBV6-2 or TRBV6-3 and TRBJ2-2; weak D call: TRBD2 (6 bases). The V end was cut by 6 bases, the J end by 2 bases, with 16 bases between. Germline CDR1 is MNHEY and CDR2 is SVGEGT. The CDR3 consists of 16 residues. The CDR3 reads CASSQTGGFNTGELFF. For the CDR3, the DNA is TGTGCCAGCAGCCAAACCGGGGGATTTAACACCGGGGAGCTGTTTTTT.

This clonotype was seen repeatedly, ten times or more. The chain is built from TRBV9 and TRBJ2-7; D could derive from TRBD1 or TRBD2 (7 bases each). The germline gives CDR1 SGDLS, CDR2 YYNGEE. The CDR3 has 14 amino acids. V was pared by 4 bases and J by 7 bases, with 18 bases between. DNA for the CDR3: TGTGCCAGCAGCCCCCGGGGAGGGGGCGTGGAGCAGTACTTC. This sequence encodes CASSPRGGGVEQYF.

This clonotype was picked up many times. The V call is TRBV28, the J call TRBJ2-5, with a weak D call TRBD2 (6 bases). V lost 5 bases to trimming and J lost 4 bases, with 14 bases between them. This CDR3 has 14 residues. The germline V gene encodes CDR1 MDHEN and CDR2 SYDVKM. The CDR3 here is CASSPRGGRETQYF. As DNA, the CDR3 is TGTGCCAGCAGTCCCCGCGGAGGGCGAGAGACCCAGTACTTC.

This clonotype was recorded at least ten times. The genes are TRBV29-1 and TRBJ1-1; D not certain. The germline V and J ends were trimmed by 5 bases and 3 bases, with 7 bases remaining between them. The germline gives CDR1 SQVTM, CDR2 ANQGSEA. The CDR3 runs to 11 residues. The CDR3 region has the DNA TGCAGCGTTCTTCGGGACACTGAAGCTTTCTTT. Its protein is CSVLRDTEAFF.

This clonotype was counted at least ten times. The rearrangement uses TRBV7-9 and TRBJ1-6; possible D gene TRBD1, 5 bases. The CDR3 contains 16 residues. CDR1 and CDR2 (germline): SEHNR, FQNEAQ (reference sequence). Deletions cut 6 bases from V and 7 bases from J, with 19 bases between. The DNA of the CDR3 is TGTGCCAGCAGTTCCCCCGACGGGGCCCGGAATTCACCCCTCCACTTT. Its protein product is CASSSPDGARNSPLHF.

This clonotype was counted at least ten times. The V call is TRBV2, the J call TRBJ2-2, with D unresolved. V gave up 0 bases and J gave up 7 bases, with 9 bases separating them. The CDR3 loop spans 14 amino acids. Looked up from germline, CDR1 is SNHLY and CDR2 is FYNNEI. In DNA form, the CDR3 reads TGTGCCAGCAGTGAAGCCAGACTTGACGGGGAGCTGTTTTTT. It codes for CASSEARLDGELFF.

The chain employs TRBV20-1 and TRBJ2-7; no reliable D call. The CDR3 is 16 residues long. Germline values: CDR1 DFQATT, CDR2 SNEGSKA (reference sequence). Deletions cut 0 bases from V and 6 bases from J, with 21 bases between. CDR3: CSARDDHVHNQLEQYF. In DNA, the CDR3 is TGCAGTGCTAGAGATGACCACGTCCATAATCAACTCGAGCAGTACTTC.

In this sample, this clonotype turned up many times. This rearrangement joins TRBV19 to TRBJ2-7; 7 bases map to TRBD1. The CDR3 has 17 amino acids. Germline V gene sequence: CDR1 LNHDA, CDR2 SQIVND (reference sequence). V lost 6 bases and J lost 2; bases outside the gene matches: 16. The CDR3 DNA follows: TGTGCCAGTAGCCAATGGGACAGTGCGGACTCTCCCTACGAGCAGTACTTC. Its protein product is CASSQWDSADSPYEQYF.

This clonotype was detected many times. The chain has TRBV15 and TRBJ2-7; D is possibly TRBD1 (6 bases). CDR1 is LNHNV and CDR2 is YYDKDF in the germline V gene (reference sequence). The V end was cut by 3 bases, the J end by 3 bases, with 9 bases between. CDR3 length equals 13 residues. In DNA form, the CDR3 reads TGTGCCACCAGCAGGAAGGGGGTCTACGAGCAGTACTTC. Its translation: CATSRKGVYEQYF.